This TCR beta chain was found in a study of response to subunit inactivated influenza vaccine. This clonotype was detected a few times. Each CDR3 protein gets one entry after TCRdb re-called the RT-PCR reads with MiXCR. The table records roughly 620,000 distinct CDR3 sequences, approximately 10% of them present only once. The V segment lost 5 bases and the J segment 4 bases; nucleotides outside the gene matches: 12. Germline CDR1 reads MNHNS; CDR2 reads SASEGT. The CDR3 length is 16 residues. The sample also formed part of further work on T cells expressing NK-cell markers. That paper states: The TCR beta cDNA came from 5'RACE template switching with UMIs. In five or six donors, dominant NKG2C+ clonotypes were roughly 1.0-7.5% of CD8+ T cells. Also leading the CD3+CD56-NKG2C+ fraction in a few donors were these clonotypes. There remained a lack of clarity about HCMV specificity of expanded NKG2C+ T cell clones.

The source of this sequence is a man between 50 and 59 years old who received an inactivated influenza vaccine. The chain uses TRBV6-1 and TRBJ2-5; 8 nucleotides line up with TRBD2. This material consisted of PBMCs from blood, taken on the day of vaccination. The DNA for the CDR3 is TGTGCCAGCAGTCAAGGGAGCGGGAGCTTTGGAGAGACCCAGTACTTC. Translated, it gives CASSQGSGSFGETQYF.